This T cell receptor beta chain was recovered during a study of regulatory T cells in long-lasting Graves disease. Overall study: Over 5 years of antithyroid drugs plus positive TSH receptor antibodies defined persistent Graves' disease.

Study results and limitations: The study found lower TCR diversity in persistent Graves' patients than in newly diagnosed ones.

The CDR3 runs 15 residues. Germline V gene data show CDR1 as SGHTA and CDR2 as FQGTGA. V was cut by 3 bases and J by 0 bases, with 11 bases left in between. Arm-PCR of CDR3 regions and iRepertoire HTBI primers were the basis on which TCR beta libraries were built. One entry per CDR3 protein, called by TCRdb with MiXCR from the multiplex PCR reads. This sample has around 460,000 distinct CDR3 sequences, with roughly 23% found just once. Time point of the sample: persistent/refractory GD, antithyroid drugs over 5 years with positive TRAb. The authors made the TCR library using RNA they extracted from PBMCs. This clonotype was observed many times. The target antigen is unknown.

Source: peripheral blood mononuclear cells (PBMCs), taken when the disease was refractory, from a patient treated with antithyroid drugs. The source is a female donor with Graves disease. The chain couples TRBV7-3 to TRBJ1-2; TRBD1 might be the D (5 bases). In DNA form, the CDR3 reads TGTGCCAGCAGCTTCGGCGGGGACGCTAACTATGGCTACACCTTC. This encodes CASSFGGDANYGYTF.